This T cell receptor (beta chain) was profiled in a study of regulatory T cells in long-lasting Graves disease. V dropped 6 bases and J dropped 1; count of bases not matched to a gene: 8. The CDR3 totals 15 residues. Noted time point: persistent/refractory GD, antithyroid drugs over 5 years with positive TRAb. The TCR library was prepared using RNA isolated from PBMCs. Criteria from the American Thyroid Association guidelines were applied to diagnose Graves' disease. Worth noting for this clonotype: The target antigen is unknown.

In building TCR beta libraries, iRepertoire HTBI primers were used together with Arm-PCR of CDR3 regions. TCRdb re-derived calls from the multiplex PCR reads in MiXCR, one entry per CDR3 protein. The top ten hold under 15% of the sample, which has about 460,000 distinct CDR3 sequences, 22% seen once. The study's findings and limits: Patients whose Graves' disease persisted exhibited lower TCR diversity than those newly diagnosed. Results may be inaccurate due to the small sample size. Persistent disease preferred TRBV28, TRBJ1-2 and TRBJ2-5; new disease, TRBV20-1 and TRBJ2-1.

The TCR comes from a female donor with Graves disease. Source: peripheral blood mononuclear cells (PBMCs), taken when the disease was refractory, from a patient treated with antithyroid drugs. The chain is built from TRBV12-3 or TRBV12-4 and TRBJ2-7; 8 bases align to TRBD2. The CDR3 nucleotides read TGTGCCAGCAGCTCCCGGGTAGCGGGGTCCTACGAGCAGTACTTC. Translated: CASSSRVAGSYEQYF.